This paragraph reports one T cell receptor beta chain. How the authors handled the data: The authors estimated nucleated cell counts from reference gene primer amplification. Libraries were prepared by immunoSEQ multiplex PCR; TCRdb keeps only in-frame clonotypes and omits some of them. V and J calls and clone size are those listed in that table; D and trimming were worked out from the DNA. Counted here are more than 25,000 clones, 89% occurring once; the ten biggest clones make up about 45%. This sample is part of a study of blood T cell repertoires in COVID-19. Overall study: COVID-19 samples collected from the United States, Italy and Spain covered acute and convalescent phases. The cDNA or gDNA used as material had been derived from T cells, B-cell-depleted T cells, or PBMCs.

After removal of 2 bases from V and 2 bases from J, the junction contained 5 bases not matched to a gene. CDR1 and CDR2 from the germline V gene are LGHNA and YNFKEQ. CDR3 size: 15 residues. This TCR derives from a human donor with acute or convalescent COVID-19. The donor label of this sample is uncertain. The gene calls are TRBV4-2 and TRBJ1-2, with 7 bases matching TRBD1. The sequenced sample was peripheral blood. The CDR3 DNA sequence: TGTGCCAGCAGCCAACCGGGACAGAGAAACTATGGCTACACCTTC. As protein: CASSQPGQRNYGYTF.